Shown below are 14 T cell receptor beta chains from a single sample sequenced in a study of shared clonotypes between healthy human individuals. Generated by immunoSEQ multiplex PCR, the TCRdb table keeps only in-frame clones and is missing some. The sample contains 600,000 to 750,000 clones, approximately 75% of which appear only once. Sequencing was performed on memory CD4+ T cells sorted from blood. Subset in this sample: CD45RA-negative fraction. The receptor set was obtained from a woman between 25 and 40 years old in good health.

V gene TRBV21-1 combines with J gene TRBJ2-7; TRBD1 is the table's D call, not checked against the DNA. TRBV21-1 is recorded as a pseudogene. The CDR3 has 16 residues. The CDR3 region is CASSREGPTGPYEQYF. The CDR3 bases are TGTGCCAGCAGCAGAGAGGGTCCTACAGGGCCCTACGAGCAGTACTTC.

V is TRBV5-1 and J is TRBJ1-5, with D unresolved. Germline loops: CDR1 SGHRS, CDR2 YFSETQ. The CDR3 sequence is 15 residues long. V dropped 4 bases and J dropped 2 bases, with 13 bases sitting between them. The CDR3 nucleotides are TGCGCCAGCAGCCCGGACGGAGGTGGCAATCAGCCCCAGCATTTT. It encodes CASSPDGGGNQPQHF.

The chain carries TRBV5-5 and TRBJ1-1; 7 nucleotides align to TRBD1. This CDR3 is built from 16 residues. From germline, CDR1 is SGHKS and CDR2 YYEKEE (reference sequence). Unmatched junction bases numbered 12, after V lost 3 bases and J lost 4 bases. CDR3 nucleotide sequence: TGTGCCAGCAGCTCCCCACAGACAGGGAGGTCCACTGAAGCTTTCTTT. It yields the protein CASSSPQTGRSTEAFF.

The chain employs TRBV28 and TRBJ1-1; D is possibly TRBD1 (6 bases). V dropped 8 bases and J dropped 0 bases, with 10 bases sitting between them. This CDR3 has 13 amino acids. Germline CDR1 and CDR2: MDHEN and SYDVKM. The CDR3 protein is CASQRQVNTEAFF. The CDR3 DNA reads as TGTGCCAGCCAAAGACAGGTGAACACTGAAGCTTTCTTT.

The rearrangement joins TRBV2 to TRBJ2-3, with 13 positions matching TRBD2. Germline loops: CDR1 SNHLY, CDR2 FYNNEI. CDR3 length equals 15 residues. V dropped 5 bases and J dropped 5; count of bases not matched to a gene: 4. The CDR3 is CASSSRTSGGDTQYF. DNA for the CDR3: TGTGCCAGCAGTTCACGGACTAGCGGGGGAGATACGCAGTATTTT. Variable domain in full (rest from reference TRBV2 and TRBJ2-3): EPEVTQTPSHQVTQMGQEVILRCVPISNHLYFYWYRQILGQKVEFLVSFYNNEISEKSEIFDDQFSVERPDGSNFTLKIRSTKLEDSAMYFCASSSRTSGGDTQYFGPGTRLTVL.

The rearrangement uses TRBV6-6 and TRBJ2-7, with 8 bases aligning to TRBD1. The junction had 2 bases not matched to a gene; V was cut back by 5 bases and J by 8 bases. Per the germline V gene, CDR1 is MNHNY and CDR2 is SVGAGI (reference sequence). The CDR3 has 11 amino acids. CDR3 residues: CASSRQGQQYF. CDR3 sequence (DNA): TGTGCCAGCAGTCGACAGGGGCAGCAGTACTTC.

This CDR3 reads CASRRTGGDGYTF. As DNA, the CDR3 is TGTGCCAGCAGGAGAACAGGTGGCGATGGCTACACCTTC. The chain is built from TRBV9 and TRBJ1-2; possibly TRBD1 for D (5 bases). The germline V and J ends were trimmed by 5 bases and 6 bases, with 14 bases remaining between them. This CDR3 region has 13 residues. In germline, CDR1 is SGDLS, CDR2 YYNGEE. The full variable domain, rest sourced from reference TRBV9 and TRBJ1-2, is DSGVTQTPKHLITATGQRVTLRCSPRSGDLSVYWYQQSLDQGLQFLIQYYNGEERAKGNILERFSAQQFPDLHSELNLSSLELGDSALYFCASRRTGGDGYTFGSGTRLTVV.

The chain joins TRBV19 to TRBJ2-6; D call uncertain. This CDR3 spans 16 amino acids. Trimming took off 6 bases at V and 1 base at J, with 13 bases between the two ends. Germline V CDR1 and CDR2: LNHDA, SQIVND (reference sequence). The DNA for the CDR3 is TGTGCCAGTAGCCCCTCGACTGTATCTGGGGCCAACGTCCTGACTTTC. It encodes CASSPSTVSGANVLTF.

The genes are TRBV5-1 and TRBJ2-1; TRBD2 aligns across 12 bases. Trimming cost V 5 bases and J 10 bases; bases outside gene matches: 7. The CDR3 loop spans 14 amino acids. Germline CDR1 is SGHRS and CDR2 is YFSETQ. CDR3 protein: CASSRLAGDGEQFF. The DNA for the CDR3 is TGCGCCAGCAGTCGACTAGCGGGAGATGGCGAGCAGTTCTTC.

The count of this clone is one. A far bigger clonotype differs at one base, so this is likely a read error. This chain joins TRBV5-1 and TRBJ2-7; TRBD1 matches at 10 bases. This CDR3 region has 14 residues. The trim removed 2 bases at V and 9 bases at J, leaving 8 bases unmatched. The V gene's germline CDR1 is SGHRS and CDR2 YFSETQ. CDR3 residues: CASSLEGQGRGQYF. DNA for the CDR3: TGCGCCAGCAGCTTAGAGGGACAGGGGCGCGGGCAGTACTTC. Variable domain in full (rest from reference TRBV5-1 and TRBJ2-7): KAGVTQTPRYLIKTRGQQVTLSCSPISGHRSVSWYQQTPGQGLQFLFEYFSETQRNKGNFPGRFSGRQFSNSRSEMNVSTLELGDSALYLCASSLEGQGRGQYFGPGTRLTVT.

The chain carries TRBV18 and TRBJ1-1, with D tentatively TRBD1 (5 bases). The length of the CDR3 is 13 residues. V was trimmed by 5 bases and J by 1 base, leaving 8 bases between them. Germline V CDR1 and CDR2: KGHSH, LQKENI. The CDR3 reads CASSETENTEAFF. The CDR3 DNA follows: TGTGCCAGCTCAGAGACAGAGAACACTGAAGCTTTCTTT.

The J gene is TRBJ1-2, the V gene TRBV5-1; TRBD1 agrees at 8 bases. This CDR3 region has 13 residues. Germline V lookup: CDR1 SGHRS, CDR2 YFSETQ. V shed 4 bases, J shed 6 bases, and the junction held 5 bases outside the gene matches. The chain's CDR3 is CASSQTGEDGYTF. CDR3 DNA: TGCGCCAGCAGCCAGACAGGGGAGGATGGCTACACCTTC.

The J gene is TRBJ1-1, the V gene TRBV7-9; 9 bases line up with TRBD1. Germline lookup yields CDR1 SEHNR and CDR2 FQNEAQ (reference sequence). V gave up 5 bases and J gave up 1 base; unmatched junction bases: 5. This CDR3 is built from 15 residues. CDR3 amino acids: CASSQQGAGNTEAFF. The CDR3 nucleotides are TGTGCCAGCAGCCAACAGGGGGCAGGGAACACTGAAGCTTTCTTT.

The chain employs TRBV18 and TRBJ2-5; perhaps TRBD2 as D (6 bases). The CDR3 runs 15 residues. V was clipped by 2 bases and J by 5 bases, with 15 bases between them. Germline CDR1 reads KGHSH; CDR2 reads LQKENI. CDR3: CASSPKPRELETQYF. The CDR3 coding sequence is TGTGCCAGCTCACCAAAACCCCGGGAGTTGGAGACCCAGTACTTC. The full variable domain, its missing parts supplied by reference TRBV18 and TRBJ2-5, is NAGVMQNPRHLVRRRGQEARLRCSPMKGHSHVYWYRQLPEEGLKFMVYLQKENIIDESGMPKERFSAEFPKEGPSILRIQQVVRGDSAAYFCASSPKPRELETQYFGPGTRLLVL.